The entry that follows covers one T cell receptor beta chain sequence. This clonotype was seen ten or more times. Its binding antigen is unknown. No quality values exist for individual bases; no much larger clone is one base distant. Based on the germline V gene, the CDR1 and CDR2 sequences are SNHLY and FYNNEI. After removal of 4 bases from V and 3 bases from J, the junction retains 3 bases not matched to a gene. The CDR3 runs 15 residues from the cysteine to the phenylalanine. Only the CDR3 part of the read is kept: 45 bases, read in frame from the first base. Stable Graves' hyperthyroidism was defined as the absence of progression to ophthalmopathy over 18 months of follow-up. Hyperthyroidism patients were newly diagnosed, with disease duration under 2 months, and aged 18 to 65 years. Any patient with an uncontrolled infection, another autoimmune disease, pregnancy or lactation was excluded. Diagnoses relied on clinical symptoms, serum thyroxine and TRAb, thyroid ultrasound and orbital computed tomography. PBMCs were separated from approximately 10 ml of fresh peripheral blood using Ficoll-Paque density gradient centrifugation. Trizol reagent was used to extract total RNA, and RNA quality was then checked on an Agilent 2100 Bioanalyzer.

The source of the sample is a study of T cells in Graves' hyperthyroidism and ophthalmopathy (dated by TCRdb to the late 2010s). About the full investigation: Peripheral blood samples were taken at initial diagnosis, before any treatment was given. Prospective prediction of ophthalmopathy was tested in an independent validation cohort of some 20 hyperthyroidism patients and around 16 patients who later progressed to ophthalmopathy. In addition, the study compared T-cell repertoires in thyroid tissue and in blood from roughly six Graves' hyperthyroidism patients. The paper describes TCR Vbeta CDR3 sequencing of fewer than 150 peripheral blood samples, made up of roughly 45 ophthalmopathy patients, around 73 hyperthyroidism patients and some 17 progressor patients. After sampling, hyperthyroidism patients received methimazole starting at 30 mg daily, and ophthalmopathy patients received high-dose intravenous methylprednisolone. A discovery cohort of about 95 patients, approximately 45 with Graves' ophthalmopathy and 55 to 60 with stable Graves' hyperthyroidism, was used to find distinguishing TCR V-J signatures. The 80 to 100 discovery patients were randomly divided into training and test sets at a 7:3 ratio. General conclusions and limits of the study: In validation, the model predicted progression to ophthalmopathy a median of approximately 6.3 months before onset, with roughly 68% sensitivity and 72.22% specificity. No statistical method was used to fix the sample size in advance, and group allocation was not hidden from the investigators. Most expanded thyroid clonotypes (frequency above 0.001) were also found in blood, which suggests that blood repertoires may mirror thyroid immune responses. Ophthalmopathy was separated from stable hyperthyroidism by a 13 V-J signature model, with 87.88% sensitivity and just over 81% specificity obtained in cross-validation and 80%/75% obtained in testing.

The TCR beta CDR3 regions were amplified from the RNA transcripts. The first round of RT-PCR for the TCR CDR3 was performed with the HTBI primer set and the Qiagen OneStep RT-PCR kit. Libraries were constructed in a second round of multiplex PCR, after which size selection and purification were carried out. Libraries were sequenced paired-end with 100 bp reads on an Illumina HiSeq2000. In the authors' own workflow: SOAPnuke was used to process the raw data, throwing out any read that contained adapters or uncalled bases, had a mean Phred below 15, or lacked an exact constant-primer or identifier match. High-quality paired reads were merged using COPE v1.2.5, and each unique nucleotide sequence was defined as a clonotype. MiTCR v1.1 was used to align the clonotypes against IMGT TRBV, TRBD and TRBJ reference segments. The analysis included only V-J combinations with a frequency above 0.0001, which together covered roughly 99% of the repertoires. A TCS score was defined as the ratio between F50 (clonal expansion) and ExV (chaos), using BLOSUM62-based TCRdist between CDR3 peptides within each V-J. Welch's t-statistics and random forest reduced 500 to 550 V-J features to 13, which were used in a naive Bayes classifier (R e1071). In-frame beta chains were kept once TCRdb had trimmed the public reads at Q25 with fastp and called clones with MiXCR. Rows with one shared CDR3 protein collapse into an entry with the most common genes and DNA. It is TCRdb's table, rather than the study itself, that gives the V and J calls and clone size. For this sample there are some 440,000 distinct CDR3 sequences; about 15% appear just once. The ten largest clones take up around 7.7% of the sample.

Recombination joined TRBV2 with TRBJ1-6, with 7 central nucleotides matching TRBD1. This clonotype originated in a woman aged 18-29 years with Graves' hyperthyroidism. The material sequenced was blood. For the CDR3, the sequence is CASSVGQSYNSPLHF. Here is the DNA: TGTGCCAGCAGTGTGGGACAGAGCTATAATTCACCCCTCCACTTT.